The clone carrying this TCR beta chain was picked up one time. The antigen is unknown. This sample stems from a study of shared clonotypes between healthy human individuals. Study-level results: The rarefaction results pointed to incomplete sorted-subset sequencing despite large depth.

Generated by immunoSEQ multiplex PCR, the TCRdb table keeps only in-frame clones and is missing some. The table lists roughly 2,000,000 clones, 93% of them singletons. Naive CD8 populations comprised CD45RO-negative cells positively selected for CCR7, excluding terminally differentiated effector memory CD45RA+ cells. V lost 7 bases and J lost 10, with 17 bases in between. Germline V CDR1 and CDR2: SEHNR, FQNEAQ (reference sequence). The CDR3 is 13 amino acids. The sequence was obtained from a young man in good health. Some clones in this sample may be carry-over from other donors' samples. The chain has TRBV7-9 and TRBJ1-5; tentatively, D is TRBD1 (5 bases). Sequenced: naive CD8+ T cells from PBMCs. In nucleotides, the CDR3 is TGTGCCAGCAAAGGCCCCCCCGGGGGACCCCAGCATTTT. Encoded protein: CASKGPPGGPQHF.